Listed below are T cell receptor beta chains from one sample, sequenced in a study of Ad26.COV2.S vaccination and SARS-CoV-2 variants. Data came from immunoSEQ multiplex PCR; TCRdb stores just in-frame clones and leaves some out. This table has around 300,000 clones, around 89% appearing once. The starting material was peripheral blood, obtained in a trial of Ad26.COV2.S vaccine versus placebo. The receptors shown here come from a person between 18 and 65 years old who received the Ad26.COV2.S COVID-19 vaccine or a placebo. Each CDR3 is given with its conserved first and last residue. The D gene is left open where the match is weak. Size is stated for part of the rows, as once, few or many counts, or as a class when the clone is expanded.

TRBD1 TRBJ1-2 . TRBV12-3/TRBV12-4 TGTGCCAGCAGACCCCCAGGGGGTTATGGCTACACCTTC CASRPPGGYGYTF
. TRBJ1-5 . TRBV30 TGTGCCTGGAGTCTAAAGGGTCTTCAGCCCCAGCATTTT CAWSLKGLQPQHF
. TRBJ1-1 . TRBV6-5 TGTGCCAGCAGTTACTCGAGAGCAGATAAAAACACTGAAGCTTTCTTT CASSYSRADKNTEAFF
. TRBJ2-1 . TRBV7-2 TGTGCCAGCAGCCAGATCCCAGTATACAATGAGCAGTTCTTC CASSQIPVYNEQFF
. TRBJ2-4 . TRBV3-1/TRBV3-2 TGTGCCAGCAGCCATAGACGGCGGGAAAACATTCAGTACTTC CASSHRRRENIQYF
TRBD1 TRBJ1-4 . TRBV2 TGTGCCAGCAGCCTCCAGGGGGTCGATAGTAATGAAAAACTGTTTTTT CASSLQGVDSNEKLFF
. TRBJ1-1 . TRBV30 TGTGCCTGGAATGCAGGGAATGCGAACACTGAAGCTTTCTTT CAWNAGNANTEAFF
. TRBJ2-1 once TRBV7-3 TGTGCCAGCAGCTTATCTATCGCGGGATTAATCAATGAGCAGTTCTTC CASSLSIAGLINEQFF
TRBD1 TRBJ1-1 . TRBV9 TGTGCCAGCAGCGGACAGGGTTTCACTGAAGCTTTCTTT CASSGQGFTEAFF
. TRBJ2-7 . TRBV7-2 TGTGCCAGCAGCTACCTAGCGTACTCCTCCTACGAGCAGTACTTC CASSYLAYSSYEQYF
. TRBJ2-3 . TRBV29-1 TGCAGCGCCCAATCAGCAGCGTTCGACACAGATACGCAGTATTTT CSAQSAAFDTDTQYF
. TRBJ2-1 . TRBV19 TGTGCCACCCAGTGGGCTTCTGGCTCCTACAATGAGCAGTTCTTC CATQWASGSYNEQFF
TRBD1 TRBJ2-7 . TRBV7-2 TGTGCCAGCGCCCAGGGACAGGTAGCCTACGAGCAGTACTTC CASAQGQVAYEQYF
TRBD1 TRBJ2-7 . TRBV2 TGTGCCAGCAGTGTACAGACAGGGCTCTACGAGCAGTACTTC CASSVQTGLYEQYF
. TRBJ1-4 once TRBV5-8 TGTGCCAGCAGCTTGCAGGGGCGAGGTGAAAAACTGTTTTTT CASSLQGRGEKLFF
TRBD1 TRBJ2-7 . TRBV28 TGTGCCAGCAGTTCACAGGGGCGTAGATACGAGCAGTACTTC CASSSQGRRYEQYF
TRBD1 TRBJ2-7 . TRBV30 TGTGCCTGGAGTGTAGACGGGACAGGGGGCGAGCAGTACTTC CAWSVDGTGGEQYF
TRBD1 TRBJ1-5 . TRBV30 TGTGCCTGGAGTGTGGGGACAGGGGAGTATCGTCGGGTCCCTGGTCAGCCCCAGCATTTT CAWSVGTGEYRRVPGQPQHF
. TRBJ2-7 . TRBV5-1 TGCGCCAGCAGCCTCGGGACCTCCGAGCAGTACTTC CASSLGTSEQYF
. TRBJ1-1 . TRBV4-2 TGTGCCAGCAGCCAAGTACAGGGGAACACTGAAGCTTTCTTT CASSQVQGNTEAFF
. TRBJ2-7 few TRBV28 TGTGCCAGCAGTTTTGGGAGCTCCTACGAGCAGTACTTC CASSFGSSYEQYF
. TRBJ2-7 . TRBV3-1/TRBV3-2 TGTGCCAGCAGCCAAGGACTCGAGCAGTACTTC CASSQGLEQYF
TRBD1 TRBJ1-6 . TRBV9 TGTGCCAGCAGCCTAGACAGGGGAAATTCACCCCTCCACTTT CASSLDRGNSPLHF
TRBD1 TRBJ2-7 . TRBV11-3 TGTGCCAGCAGTCAAACTGGACAGGGCGCCCAGTACTTC CASSQTGQGAQYF
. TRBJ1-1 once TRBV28 TGTGCCAGCAGTTTTAGGGGGGGGATATTCACTGAAGCTTTCTTT CASSFRGGIFTEAFF
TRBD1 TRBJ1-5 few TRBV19 TGTGCCAGTAGCCTCGGACAGGGCGCGGGTCAGCCCCAGCATTTT CASSLGQGAGQPQHF
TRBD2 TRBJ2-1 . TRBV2 TGTGCCAGCACCCGTACGGGACTAGCGGGGGCGTCATACAATGAGCAGTTCTTC CASTRTGLAGASYNEQFF
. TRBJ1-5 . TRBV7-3 TGTGCCAGCAGCTTATCATTTAATCAGCCCCAGCATTTT CASSLSFNQPQHF
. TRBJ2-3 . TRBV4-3 TGCGCCAGCAGCCTTTCATACAGGGGACTCACAGATACGCAGTATTTT CASSLSYRGLTDTQYF
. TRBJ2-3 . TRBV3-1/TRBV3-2 TGTGCCAGCAGACAAGGTAATGGGGCCAGCAACACAGATACGCAGTATTTT CASRQGNGASNTDTQYF
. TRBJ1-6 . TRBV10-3 TGTGCCATCAGTGAGCCCACCGCAAATTCACCCCTCCACTTT CAISEPTANSPLHF
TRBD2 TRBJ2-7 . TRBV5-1 TGCGCCAGCAGCTTGACTAGCGGGGGGAACTACGAGCAGTACTTC CASSLTSGGNYEQYF
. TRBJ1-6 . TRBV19 TGTGCCAGTAGTATGACCCACCAGCGGAATTCACCCCTCCACTTT CASSMTHQRNSPLHF
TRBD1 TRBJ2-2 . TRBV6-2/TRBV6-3 TGTGCCAGCAGTTCAAGGACAGGGGTACCCGGGGAGCTGTTTTTT CASSSRTGVPGELFF
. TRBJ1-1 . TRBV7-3 TGTGCCAGCAGCTTTTGGGCAGAGATGAACACTGAAGCTTTCTTT CASSFWAEMNTEAFF
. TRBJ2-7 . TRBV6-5 TGTGCCAGCAGCCTAGGGGGAGTAAGGTACGAGCAGTACTTC CASSLGGVRYEQYF
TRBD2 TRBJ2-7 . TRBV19 TGTGCCAGTAGTATGTCGGGGCTAGCGGGGGGCTCCTACGAGCAGTACTTC CASSMSGLAGGSYEQYF
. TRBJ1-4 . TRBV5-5 TGTGCCAGCAGCCTACTACTACAGGGTTTAGGAACTAATGAAAAACTGTTTTTT CASSLLLQGLGTNEKLFF
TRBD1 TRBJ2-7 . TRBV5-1 TGCGCCAGCAGCGCCGGGACCGACAGGGGGTCCCTCTACGAGCAGTACTTC CASSAGTDRGSLYEQYF
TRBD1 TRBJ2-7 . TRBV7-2 TGTGCCAGCGGAGGAGGCCGGGACAGTCCTTACGAGCAGTACTTC CASGGGRDSPYEQYF